These T cell receptor beta chains were read from a single sample in a study of regulatory T cells in long-lasting Graves disease. TCRdb re-called the multiplex PCR reads through MiXCR, storing one row per CDR3 protein. The sample holds 350,000 to 450,000 distinct CDR3 sequences, less than 25% seen once. The sequences come from peripheral blood mononuclear cells (PBMCs), collected when the disease was refractory, from a patient treated with antithyroid drugs. These receptor sequences come from a female donor with Graves disease. The CDR3 runs from the conserved cysteine through the conserved F or W. A D gene is named only where the DNA matches it firmly. Clone size is given for some rows only: seen once, a few or many times, or a class if the clone is expanded.

d_call clone_size j_call v_call cdr3_aa cdr3_nt
NA few TRBJ1-5 TRBV20-1 CSASRSDRNSNQPQHF TGCAGTGCTAGTAGAAGCGACCGCAATAGCAATCAGCCCCAGCATTTT
NA few TRBJ1-1 TRBV5-6 CASSSVFWGNTEAFF TGTGCCAGCAGCTCCGTTTTCTGGGGGAACACTGAAGCTTTCTTT
NA many TRBJ2-5 TRBV7-2 CASSPGTPPTQYF TGTGCCAGCAGCCCTGGGACCCCGCCAACCCAGTACTTC
TRBD1 NA TRBJ2-5 TRBV29-1 CSVPRQGYQETQYF TGCAGCGTTCCGAGACAGGGGTACCAAGAGACCCAGTACTTC
NA NA TRBJ1-1 TRBV7-9 CASSAQGSANTEAFF TGTGCCAGCAGCGCGCAAGGGTCAGCGAACACTGAAGCTTTCTTT
NA few TRBJ1-2 TRBV12-3/TRBV12-4 CASSFGFLGGYTF TGTGCCAGCAGTTTTGGGTTTTTGGGGGGCTACACCTTC
TRBD1 many TRBJ1-3 TRBV12-3/TRBV12-4 CASSLPTGTGNTIYF TGTGCCAGCAGTTTACCGACAGGGACTGGAAACACCATATATTTT
TRBD1 NA TRBJ1-5 TRBV10-2 CASSPQGEQPQHF TGCGCCAGCAGCCCACAGGGGGAACAGCCCCAGCATTTT
TRBD2 NA TRBJ2-1 TRBV12-3/TRBV12-4 CASSLVGAGYEQFF TGTGCCAGCAGTTTAGTGGGAGCGGGGTATGAGCAGTTCTTC
TRBD1 NA TRBJ2-6 TRBV5-5 CASSLDRGSVSSGANVLTF TGTGCCAGCAGCTTGGACAGGGGGTCGGTAAGCTCTGGGGCCAACGTCCTGACTTTC
NA many TRBJ1-2 TRBV2 CASSPDYGYTF TGTGCCAGCAGTCCCGACTATGGCTACACCTTC
NA many TRBJ1-1 TRBV30 CAWSVTRDTEAFF TGTGCCTGGAGTGTAACGCGGGACACTGAAGCTTTCTTT
TRBD2 NA TRBJ2-7 TRBV5-6 CASSLGGTSGTYEQYF TGTGCCAGCAGCTTGGGGGGGACTAGCGGAACCTACGAGCAGTACTTC
TRBD2 many TRBJ2-2 TRBV6-1 CASRPSGSGTGELFF TGTGCCAGCAGACCTAGCGGGAGTGGAACCGGGGAGCTGTTTTTT
TRBD2 few TRBJ2-7 TRBV3-1 CASSQALGLAAEQYF TGTGCCAGCAGCCAAGCCCTGGGACTAGCAGCCGAGCAGTACTTC
NA many TRBJ1-1 TRBV24-1 CATSAGGTEAFF TGTGCCACCAGTGCCGGGGGAACTGAAGCTTTCTTT
NA NA TRBJ2-6 TRBV19 CASSILSSGANVLTF TGTGCCAGTAGTATTCTGTCCTCTGGGGCCAACGTCCTGACTTTC
TRBD1 NA TRBJ1-2 TRBV9 CASSAPGQGGGYTF TGTGCCAGCAGCGCCCCGGGACAGGGGGGCGGCTACACCTTC
NA many TRBJ1-2 TRBV12-3/TRBV12-4 CASTLGSETYTF TGTGCCAGCACCCTCGGCTCTGAGACCTACACCTTC
TRBD2 NA TRBJ2-7 TRBV7-2 CASSLAGLSGRVKEQYF TGTGCCAGCAGCTTAGCCGGCCTAAGCGGGAGAGTGAAGGAGCAGTACTTC
NA many TRBJ1-5 TRBV20-1 CSARDNAGVFLVSNQPQHF TGCAGTGCTAGAGATAACGCAGGGGTCTTTTTGGTGAGCAATCAGCCCCAGCATTTT
NA many TRBJ1-4 TRBV27 CASRPGGGREKLFF TGTGCCAGCAGGCCCGGGGGGGGAAGAGAAAAACTGTTTTTT
NA NA TRBJ2-3 TRBV7-3 CASSLMGVTDTQYF TGTGCCAGCAGCTTAATGGGCGTCACAGATACGCAGTATTTT
NA few TRBJ2-7 TRBV27 CASSLLGQRNEQYF TGTGCCAGCAGTTTATTAGGTCAGCGCAACGAGCAGTACTTC
NA many TRBJ1-4 TRBV11-2 CASSPQRGNFEKLFF TGTGCCAGCAGCCCACAGAGGGGAAATTTTGAAAAACTGTTTTTT
NA many TRBJ2-7 TRBV3-1 CASSQELWQKSYEQYF TGTGCCAGCAGCCAAGAATTGTGGCAGAAATCCTACGAGCAGTACTTC
TRBD1 few TRBJ1-1 TRBV29-1 CSVEDLGQGLNTEAFF TGCAGCGTTGAAGACCTCGGACAGGGCTTGAACACTGAAGCTTTCTTT
NA few TRBJ2-7 TRBV4-1 CASSQDPDVWPYEQYF TGCGCCAGCAGCCAAGATCCGGACGTTTGGCCCTACGAGCAGTACTTC
NA NA TRBJ2-7 TRBV6-5 CASSYFPAYEQYF TGTGCCAGCAGTTACTTCCCCGCGTACGAGCAGTACTTC
NA NA TRBJ1-1 TRBV29-1 CSVEDRTTEAFF TGCAGCGTTGAAGACAGGACCACTGAAGCTTTCTTT
TRBD1 NA TRBJ1-4 TRBV3-1 CASSQDRTGEVYEKLFF TGTGCCAGCAGCCAAGATCGGACAGGGGAGGTATATGAAAAACTGTTTTTT
NA NA TRBJ1-2 TRBV20-1 CSARRTQVSYGYTF TGCAGTGCTAGAAGGACACAGGTCTCATATGGCTACACCTTC
NA NA TRBJ2-1 TRBV28 CASRGTGFGYNEQFF TGTGCCAGCAGGGGTACAGGGTTCGGATACAATGAGCAGTTCTTC
NA NA TRBJ2-1 TRBV28 CASSFPGANEQFF TGTGCCAGCAGTTTTCCAGGGGCAAATGAGCAGTTCTTC
NA NA TRBJ1-1 TRBV6-1 CATLSPPGGKNTEAFF TGTGCCACCTTATCCCCCCCGGGGGGAAAGAACACTGAAGCTTTCTTT
TRBD1 few TRBJ1-6 TRBV13 CASSLEPQGAAYNSPLHF TGTGCCAGCAGCTTAGAACCACAGGGGGCCGCCTATAATTCACCCCTCCACTTT
NA few TRBJ1-5 TRBV28 CASSPAGLGNQPQHF TGTGCCAGCAGCCCTGCGGGGTTGGGCAATCAGCCCCAGCATTTT
TRBD1 few TRBJ2-5 TRBV18 CASSPPGTGTQETQYF TGTGCCAGCTCACCACCCGGGACAGGGACGCAAGAGACCCAGTACTTC
NA few TRBJ2-7 TRBV20-1 CSARAPATYEQYF TGCAGTGCTAGAGCCCCAGCGACCTACGAGCAGTACTTC
NA few TRBJ2-5 TRBV7-2 CASSSQFPSTETQYF TGTGCCAGCAGCTCGCAATTTCCAAGCACGGAGACCCAGTACTTC
TRBD2 few TRBJ2-2 TRBV30 CASGTSGRGSSGELFF TGTGCCTCCGGGACTAGCGGGAGAGGGAGCTCCGGGGAGCTGTTTTTT
NA NA TRBJ2-7 TRBV18 CASSPPSWTATSYEQYF TGTGCCAGCTCACCACCGTCTTGGACTGCAACATCCTACGAGCAGTACTTC
NA many TRBJ1-2 TRBV2 CASSDWGPQKGYTF TGTGCCAGCAGTGATTGGGGACCCCAGAAAGGCTACACCTTC
TRBD2 few TRBJ2-7 TRBV6-1 CASSTAGATYEQYF TGTGCCAGCAGTACGGCGGGAGCTACCTACGAGCAGTACTTC
NA NA TRBJ1-1 TRBV19 CASSVEGNTEAFF TGTGCCAGTAGCGTTGAAGGGAACACTGAAGCTTTCTTT
NA many TRBJ1-4 TRBV12-3/TRBV12-4 CASSLSRTSNEKLFF TGTGCCAGCAGTTTGTCCAGAACATCTAATGAAAAACTGTTTTTT
TRBD1 few TRBJ1-2 TRBV5-1 CASSERTGGDNYGYTF TGCGCCAGCAGCGAACGGACAGGGGGCGACAACTATGGCTACACCTTC
TRBD1 many TRBJ1-4 TRBV2 CASTEIPGQVGEKLFF TGTGCCAGCACCGAAATTCCGGGACAGGTTGGCGAAAAACTGTTTTTT
TRBD1 NA TRBJ1-2 TRBV27 CASSLGAGQGARGYTF TGTGCCAGCAGTTTGGGAGCGGGACAGGGGGCGCGGGGCTACACCTTC
NA many TRBJ1-5 TRBV15 CATSDISNQPQHF TGTGCCACCAGCGACATCAGCAATCAGCCCCAGCATTTT
TRBD2 few TRBJ2-2 TRBV6-1 CASIWASGNTGELFF TGTGCCAGCATTTGGGCTAGCGGTAACACCGGGGAGCTGTTTTTT
NA few TRBJ1-3 TRBV10-2 CASFAGNTIYF TGCGCCAGCTTCGCTGGAAACACCATATATTTT
NA NA TRBJ2-7 TRBV5-5 CASSLAPQGSYEQYF TGTGCCAGCAGCTTGGCCCCACAGGGTTCGTACGAGCAGTACTTC